The next 15 T cell receptor beta chains were all read from a single sample in a study of OX40 agonist ivuxolimab in advanced cancers. TCRdb keeps only in-frame clones here, not all; method: immunoSEQ multiplex PCR. The sample shows approximately 79,000 clones, approximately 90% of them seen only once. The sequenced sample was CD4+ or CD8+ T cells sorted from blood, obtained in a trial of the OX40 agonist ivuxolimab. Receptors were obtained from an adult with an advanced solid tumor such as melanoma, head and neck, liver or kidney cancer.

The rearrangement joins TRBV10-3 to TRBJ2-3; 13 positions agree with TRBD2. CDR3 length: 18 amino acids. CDR1 and CDR2 from the germline V gene are ENHRY and SYGVKD. Unmatched junction bases numbered 7, after V lost 0 bases and J lost 4 bases. The CDR3 is CAISESGTSGEMPDTQYF. The CDR3, as DNA: TGTGCCATCAGTGAGTCGGGGACTAGCGGGGAGATGCCAGATACGCAGTATTTT.

The chain links TRBV10-1 to TRBJ1-5, with a weak D call TRBD1 (6 bases). CDR1 is WNHNN, CDR2 SYGVQD, per germline (reference sequence). Trimming removed 2 bases at V and 1 base at J, with 18 bases between. There are 18 residues in the CDR3. CDR3 in DNA: TGCGCCAGCAGTGAGGGACCGGGACACCCCGAGAGCAATCAGCCCCAGCATTTT. Amino acids: CASSEGPGHPESNQPQHF.

The V gene is TRBV5-4, the J gene TRBJ1-2; D may be TRBD1 (5 bases). The CDR3 contains 14 residues. Trimming took 4 bases from V and 11 from J, leaving 21 bases between them. Germline V gene lookup returns CDR1 SGHNT and CDR2 YYREEE (reference sequence). The CDR3 here is CASSQGAGGLGYTF. CDR3 DNA sequence: TGTGCCAGCAGCCAAGGAGCCGGGGGACTCGGGTACACCTTC.

This clone was picked up one time. The rearrangement joins TRBV27 to TRBJ1-2, with 9 bases aligning to TRBD1. The CDR3 is made up of 13 amino acids. Trimming cost V 8 bases and J 3 bases; bases outside gene matches: 4. The germline V gene has CDR1 MNHEY and CDR2 SMNVEV (reference sequence). The CDR3 protein is CASSTGGYYGYTF. The CDR3 region has the DNA TGTGCCAGCTCGACAGGGGGATACTATGGCTACACCTTC.

The V gene is TRBV5-1, the J gene TRBJ2-1; the match to TRBD2 covers 9 bases. The CDR3 contains 15 residues. V was pared by 4 bases and J by 8 bases, with 10 bases of the junction left unmatched. In germline, CDR1 is SGHRS, CDR2 YFSETQ. The CDR3 DNA reads as TGCGCCAGCAGCCCCGCCGGGCGGGGGGGGTATGAGCAGTTCTTC. The encoded protein is CASSPAGRGGYEQFF. Full variable domain (rest looked up from reference TRBV5-1 and TRBJ2-1): KAGVTQTPRYLIKTRGQQVTLSCSPISGHRSVSWYQQTPGQGLQFLFEYFSETQRNKGNFPGRFSGRQFSNSRSEMNVSTLELGDSALYLCASSPAGRGGYEQFFGPGTRLTVL.

The genes are TRBV7-9 and TRBJ1-4, with 12 bases fitting TRBD1. The V and J ends lost 5 bases and 8 bases, in that order; junction bases with no gene match: 12. The CDR3 has 17 amino acids. Germline V gives CDR1 SEHNR, CDR2 FQNEAQ (reference sequence). Here the CDR3 reads CASSPPSGQGAAEKLFF. The CDR3 nucleotides read TGTGCCAGCAGCCCCCCGTCGGGACAGGGGGCGGCGGAAAAACTGTTTTTT.

The chain has TRBV30 and TRBJ1-3; no reliable D call. Trimming shortened V by 2 bases and J by 0 bases, and 8 bases separated the two germline ends. The germline V gene has CDR1 GTSNPN and CDR2 SVGIG (reference sequence). CDR3 length equals 14 residues. This chain's CDR3 is CAWSIRYSGNTIYF. Written as DNA, the CDR3 is TGTGCCTGGAGTATCAGGTACTCTGGAAACACCATATATTTT.

This clone was seen only a few times. The chain joins TRBV6-4 to TRBJ1-2; D remains ambiguous. Germline CDR1 is MRHNA and CDR2 is SNTAGT. Deletions cut 0 bases from V and 5 bases from J, with 4 bases between. The CDR3 has 12 amino acids. CDR3 sequence reads: CASSDSVYGYTF. In nucleotides, the CDR3 is TGTGCCAGCAGTGACTCAGTGTATGGCTACACCTTC.

CDR3 sequence: CASSLLSAGELFF. CDR3 nucleotide sequence: TGTGCCAGCAGTTTATTGAGCGCCGGGGAGCTGTTTTTT. The V gene is TRBV27, the J gene TRBJ2-2; D call uncertain. Per the germline V gene, CDR1 is MNHEY and CDR2 is SMNVEV (reference sequence). Trimming left V 1 base short and J 6 bases short, with 6 bases between. The CDR3 sequence is 13 residues long.

This rearrangement joins TRBV19 to TRBJ2-7, with 9 bases matching TRBD1. Germline CDR1 is LNHDA and CDR2 is SQIVND (reference sequence). After removal of 5 bases from V and 2 bases from J, the junction contained 7 bases not matched to a gene. This CDR3 region has 15 residues. CDR3 region: CASSLDGTGPYEQYF. The CDR3 DNA sequence: TGTGCCAGTAGTCTTGACGGGACAGGGCCCTACGAGCAGTACTTC.

This chain connects TRBV6-5 to TRBJ1-1, with D maybe TRBD1 (5 bases). The CDR3 is 13 amino acids. V was shortened by 7 bases and J by 2 bases, with 11 bases between the two germline ends. CDR1 and CDR2 from the germline V gene are MNHEY and SVGAGI. The chain's CDR3 is CASIPRGNTEAFF. CDR3 DNA: TGTGCCAGCATCCCGAGGGGAAACACTGAAGCTTTCTTT.

The gene calls are TRBV7-9 and TRBJ2-7, with D unresolved. The V end was cut by 8 bases, the J end by 6 bases, with 17 bases between. CDR1 is SEHNR, CDR2 FQNEAQ, per germline (reference sequence). This CDR3 has 13 residues. The chain's CDR3 is CASSPALRFEQYF. DNA of the CDR3: TGTGCCAGCTCTCCGGCCCTTCGGTTCGAGCAGTACTTC.

J is TRBJ1-4 and V is TRBV7-9, with D uncertain. The germline V gene encodes CDR1 SEHNR and CDR2 FQNEAQ (reference sequence). This CDR3 has 14 residues. V was shortened by 6 bases and J by 1 base, with 9 bases between the two germline ends. The DNA for the CDR3 is TGTGCCAGCAGGCCGACGGTAACTAATGAAAAACTGTTTTTT. This encodes CASRPTVTNEKLFF.

V and J are TRBV7-9 and TRBJ2-7; D not resolved. CDR1 is SEHNR and CDR2 is FQNEAQ in the germline V gene (reference sequence). CDR3 length: 11 residues. Trimming stripped 5 bases from V and 4 bases from J, with 6 bases between. The DNA for the CDR3 is TGTGCCAGCAGCCCCAGTTACGAGCAGTACTTC. Protein sequence: CASSPSYEQYF.

The chain is built from TRBV7-9 and TRBJ2-7, with unresolved D. CDR3 size: 12 residues. V was cut by 8 bases and J by 5 bases, with 13 bases left in between. Germline V gene data show CDR1 as SEHNR and CDR2 as FQNEAQ (reference sequence). The CDR3 nucleotides read TGTGCCAGCGAGGTCGGGCGGAACGAGCAGTACTTC. This translates into CASEVGRNEQYF.